This entry lists 21 T cell receptor beta chains sequenced from one sample in a study of identifying expanded T cells in peripheral blood. Sequencing was performed with immunoSEQ multiplex PCR; in TCRdb, only in-frame clones are kept and a portion is missing. The data hold around 100,000 clones, with 88% observed a single time. The sample was blood. Receptor source: a person between 18 and 69 years old in good health.

The rearrangement links TRBV5-1 to TRBJ1-4; 8 nucleotides agree with TRBD1. Unmatched junction bases numbered 8, after V lost 2 bases and J lost 8 bases. The CDR3 length is 15 residues. The V gene's germline CDR1 is SGHRS and CDR2 YFSETQ. Here the CDR3 reads CASSFGRDRREKLFF. The CDR3 DNA follows: TGCGCCAGCAGCTTTGGCCGGGACAGGAGAGAAAAACTGTTTTTT.

This clone was found once. The chain employs TRBV4-1 and TRBJ2-1, with D tentatively TRBD1 (5 bases). Trimming took off 5 bases at V and 8 bases at J, with 16 bases between the two ends. The germline gives CDR1 MGHRA, CDR2 YSYEKL. This CDR3 is built from 14 residues. The CDR3 sequence: CASSGGQKAYEQFF. Here the CDR3 DNA reads TGCGCCAGCAGCGGTGGACAAAAAGCCTATGAGCAGTTCTTC.

This sequence joins TRBV18 and TRBJ2-5; D gene unclear. Per the germline V gene, CDR1 is KGHSH and CDR2 is LQKENI. The V gene lost 0 bases and the J gene lost 1 base, with 3 bases spanning the gap. The length of the CDR3 is 13 residues. CDR3 bases: TGTGCCAGCTCACCACCGTCCCAAGAGACCCAGTACTTC. Translating it yields CASSPPSQETQYF. Full variable domain (outside the CDR3, taken from reference TRBV18 and TRBJ2-5): NAGVMQNPRHLVRRRGQEARLRCSPMKGHSHVYWYRQLPEEGLKFMVYLQKENIIDESGMPKERFSAEFPKEGPSILRIQQVVRGDSAAYFCASSPPSQETQYFGPGTRLLVL.

The V and J genes are TRBV5-1 and TRBJ2-4; TRBD1 matches at 7 bases. The V gene end was trimmed by 5 bases and the J gene end by 0 bases; junction bases not matched to a gene: 20. The CDR3 sequence is 20 residues long. CDR1 SGHRS and CDR2 YFSETQ come from the germline V gene. For the CDR3, the DNA is TGCGCCAGCAGGAGAGGACCCGGGACAGACCACAGTTTAGCCAAAAACATTCAGTACTTC. It codes for CASRRGPGTDHSLAKNIQYF.

The chain is built from TRBV19 and TRBJ1-1; TRBD1 matches 9 bases. CDR3 size: 16 residues. Trimming removed 4 bases from V and 5 bases from J; junction bases left unmatched: 11. Germline CDR1 reads LNHDA; CDR2 reads SQIVND (reference sequence). CDR3 region: CASSKSTGTGRTEAFF. In nucleotides, the CDR3 is TGTGCCAGTAGTAAGTCCACCGGGACAGGGAGGACTGAAGCTTTCTTT.

In nucleotides, the CDR3 is TGTGCCTGGAGTCGACAGGTGGGATACGAGCAGTACTTC. The encoded protein is CAWSRQVGYEQYF. This chain connects TRBV30 to TRBJ2-7, with a weak D call TRBD1 (6 bases). The germline V gene has CDR1 GTSNPN and CDR2 SVGIG (reference sequence). The CDR3 extends over 13 amino acids. V was pared by 2 bases and J by 4 bases, with 12 bases between.

The V call is TRBV7-2, the J call TRBJ1-1, with D hard to call. The V and J ends lost 3 bases and 4 bases respectively, with 12 bases between them. The CDR3 length is 14 residues. From germline, CDR1 is SGHTA and CDR2 FQGNSA. The CDR3 coding sequence is TGTGCCAGCAGCTTGAAGGGAACGAGCACTGAAGCTTTCTTT. It is translated as CASSLKGTSTEAFF.

This chain connects TRBV19 to TRBJ1-1; D call uncertain. This CDR3 is 13 amino acids long. Germline-derived CDR1 and CDR2 are LNHDA and SQIVND (reference sequence). Trimming cost V 1 base and J 4 bases, with 7 bases left between them. The CDR3, as DNA: TGTGCCAGTAGTATAGGCAGAGCCACTGAAGCTTTCTTT. It specifies CASSIGRATEAFF.

Here the CDR3 DNA reads TGTGCCAGCAGCACGACTAGCGGGGGATTGAAGCAGTACTTC. This gives the protein CASSTTSGGLKQYF. The gene calls are TRBV7-9 and TRBJ2-7; 12 nucleotides match TRBD2. The germline CDR1 and CDR2 sequences are SEHNR and FQNEAQ (reference sequence). V trimming: 5 bases; J trimming: 8 bases; junction bases outside the gene matches: 7. The CDR3 loop spans 14 amino acids. Based on the CDR3 plus reference TRBV7-9 and TRBJ2-7, the full variable domain is DTGVSQNPRHKITKRGQNVTFRCDPISEHNRLYWYRQTLGQGPEFLTYFQNEAQLEKSRLLSDRFSAERPKGSFSTLEIQRTEQGDSAMYLCASSTTSGGLKQYFGPGTRLTVT.

In its sample, this clone was seen once. J is TRBJ1-2 and V is TRBV7-6, with 9 bases aligning to TRBD1. There are 14 residues in the CDR3. The V segment lost 4 bases and the J segment 4 bases; nucleotides outside the gene matches: 4. CDR1 and CDR2 from the germline V gene are SGHVS and FNYEAQ. The CDR3 protein is CASSSGQGLYGYTF. CDR3 DNA sequence: TGTGCCAGCAGCTCCGGACAGGGGCTCTATGGCTACACCTTC.

The rearrangement uses TRBV7-3 and TRBJ2-3, with a possible D match to TRBD2 (6 bases). The CDR3 loop spans 15 amino acids. Germline-derived CDR1 and CDR2 are SGHTA and FQGTGA. V was cut by 1 base and J by 4 bases, with 12 bases left in between. The CDR3 spells CASSLIPSAADTQYF. The DNA for the CDR3 is TGTGCCAGCAGCTTAATACCTAGCGCGGCAGATACGCAGTATTTT. Full variable domain (remainder filled in from reference TRBV7-3 and TRBJ2-3): GAGVSQTPSNKVTEKGKYVELRCDPISGHTALYWYRQSLGQGPEFLIYFQGTGAADDSGLPNDRFFAVRPEGSVSTLKIQRTERGDSAVYLCASSLIPSAADTQYFGPGTRLTVL.

The V and J genes are TRBV5-5 and TRBJ2-7; 8 bases fit TRBD2. In germline, CDR1 is SGHKS, CDR2 YYEKEE (reference sequence). The CDR3 sequence is 14 residues long. The V segment lost 0 bases and the J segment 2 bases; nucleotides outside the gene matches: 1. In DNA, the CDR3 is TGTGCCAGCAGCTTGGCCGGGGGGGCCTACGAGCAGTACTTC. Protein sequence: CASSLAGGAYEQYF.

The rearrangement uses TRBV19 and TRBJ1-1, with 8 bases fitting TRBD1. The CDR3 has 14 residues. Trimming at V came to 5 bases and at J to 4 bases, leaving 6 bases not matched to a gene. CDR1 is LNHDA and CDR2 is SQIVND in the germline V gene (reference sequence). The CDR3 sequence is CASSLYQGATEAFF. CDR3 coding DNA: TGTGCCAGTAGTCTGTATCAGGGGGCCACTGAAGCTTTCTTT.

The CDR3 DNA reads TGTGCCAGCAGCTTCACGGCGTACGAGCAGTACTTC. Encoded protein: CASSFTAYEQYF. This chain joins TRBV5-5 and TRBJ2-7; D gene unclear. The length of the CDR3 is 12 residues. V lost 2 bases, J lost 4 bases, and 7 bases lay in between. CDR1 is SGHKS and CDR2 is YYEKEE in the germline V gene (reference sequence).

V is TRBV5-5 and J is TRBJ2-6, with D hard to call. The V gene's germline CDR1 is SGHKS and CDR2 YYEKEE (reference sequence). The CDR3 extends over 15 amino acids. V lost 0 bases, J lost 3 bases, and 7 bases lay in between. The CDR3: CASSLEGNGANVLTF. CDR3 DNA: TGTGCCAGCAGCTTGGAGGGTAATGGGGCCAACGTCCTGACTTTC.

V usage is TRBV2 and J usage is TRBJ2-1; D is tentatively TRBD1 or TRBD2 (5 bases each). V was cut by 6 bases and J by 7 bases, with 7 bases left in between. There are 11 residues in the CDR3. The V gene's germline CDR1 is SNHLY and CDR2 FYNNEI. The CDR3 DNA is TGTGCCAGCAGGAGGGGTAATGAGCAGTTCTTC. This translates into CASRRGNEQFF.

The CDR3 DNA follows: TGTGCCAGCAGCAAACAGGAGGGAGTCCCCGGGGAGCTGTTTTTT. This encodes CASSKQEGVPGELFF. V usage is TRBV7-2 and J usage is TRBJ2-2, with a weak D call TRBD2 (6 bases). V was shortened by 5 bases and J by 6 bases, with 16 bases between the two germline ends. The CDR3 runs to 15 residues. Germline V lookup: CDR1 SGHTA, CDR2 FQGNSA.

The chain is built from TRBV30 and TRBJ2-3; 9 bases map to TRBD2. The CDR3 spans 16 residues. CDR1 is GTSNPN and CDR2 is SVGIG in the germline V gene (reference sequence). J was trimmed by 4 bases and V by 4 bases; bases with no gene match: 12. The CDR3 DNA sequence: TGTGCCTGGACCCCTCGGCGGGGGGGGTTGGCAGATACGCAGTATTTT. This encodes CAWTPRRGGLADTQYF.

The chain links TRBV30 to TRBJ2-1; TRBD2 aligns across 8 bases. The trim removed 3 bases at V and 6 bases at J, leaving 4 bases unmatched. This CDR3 has 13 residues. The germline V gene has CDR1 GTSNPN and CDR2 SVGIG (reference sequence). CDR3 region: CAWSQAGVNEQFF. CDR3 bases: TGTGCCTGGAGCCAAGCGGGAGTCAATGAGCAGTTCTTC. The full variable domain, with the rest looked up from reference TRBV30 and TRBJ2-1, is SQTIHQWPATLVQPVGSPLSLECTVEGTSNPNLYWYRQAAGRGLQLLFYSVGIGQISSEVPQNLSASRPQDRQFILSSKKLLLSDSGFYLCAWSQAGVNEQFFGPGTRLTVL.

J is TRBJ1-4 and V is TRBV5-1; no definite D call. The V gene lost 4 bases and the J gene lost 0 bases, with 10 bases spanning the gap. The germline V gene encodes CDR1 SGHRS and CDR2 YFSETQ. CDR3 length: 15 amino acids. The CDR3 here is CASSLSSSTNEKLFF. As DNA, the CDR3 is TGCGCCAGCAGCCTCTCATCATCAACTAATGAAAAACTGTTTTTT.

This chain uses TRBV7-2 with TRBJ2-1, with D maybe TRBD2 (7 bases). Trimming shortened V by 2 bases and J by 1 base, and 21 bases separated the two germline ends. The CDR3 is made up of 19 amino acids. Germline V gene sequence: CDR1 SGHTA, CDR2 FQGNSA. The CDR3 nucleotides are TGTGCCAGCAGCTTAAAAGGGGGGGCCTGGCTAGCTTCCTACAATGAGCAGTTCTTC. Its translation is CASSLKGGAWLASYNEQFF.